These 17 T cell receptor beta chains were sequenced from one sample in a study of blood T cell repertoires in COVID-19. Sequenced by immunoSEQ multiplex PCR; TCRdb stores in-frame clones only, minus some. Of tens of thousands of clones listed, 81% are singletons. Sequencing was carried out using peripheral blood. These receptors all come from a man aged 55 to 70 with COVID-19, enrolled during active disease.

This chain uses TRBV5-1 with TRBJ2-2, with a weak D call TRBD1 (6 bases). V shed 2 bases and J shed 0 bases, with 11 bases lying between them. Per germline, CDR1 SGHRS and CDR2 YFSETQ. The CDR3 runs 16 residues. The CDR3 spells CASSFLTGANTGELFF. DNA of the CDR3: TGCGCCAGCAGCTTCCTGACAGGCGCGAACACCGGGGAGCTGTTTTTT.

This clone was counted only a few times. The chain combines TRBV2 with TRBJ2-2, with D possibly TRBD1 on 6 matching bases. This CDR3 has 14 residues. V lost 6 bases and J 0 bases, leaving 8 bases between the germline ends. Germline V gene sequence: CDR1 SNHLY, CDR2 FYNNEI. The CDR3 reads CASRGTSNTGELFF. As DNA, the CDR3 is TGTGCCAGCAGGGGGACATCGAACACCGGGGAGCTGTTTTTT.

The chain joins TRBV11-1 to TRBJ2-5, with 7 nucleotides matching TRBD1. With 3 bases clipped from V and 4 bases from J, the junction kept 5 bases outside the gene matches. CDR1 and CDR2 (germline): SGHAT, FQDESV (reference sequence). CDR3 size: 14 residues. The CDR3 nucleotides read TGTGCCAGCAGCTTTAAACAGGGGAGAGAGACCCAGTACTTC. Residues: CASSFKQGRETQYF.

The chain carries TRBV7-9 and TRBJ2-6; D call uncertain. Germline V gene sequence: CDR1 SEHNR, CDR2 FQNEAQ (reference sequence). With 6 bases removed from V and 0 bases from J, the gap between germline ends came to 15 bases. The CDR3 contains 17 residues. The CDR3 loop is CASSPQERPSGANVLTF. CDR3 DNA: TGTGCCAGCAGTCCCCAGGAACGGCCCTCTGGGGCCAACGTCCTGACTTTC.

This clone showed up just once. The chain recombines TRBV7-9 with TRBJ2-7; no firm D call. Germline-derived CDR1 and CDR2 are SEHNR and FQNEAQ (reference sequence). V gave up 5 bases and J gave up 4 bases, with 6 bases separating them. The CDR3 is 11 residues long. The CDR3 region has the DNA TGTGCCAGCAGCCCTAATTACGAGCAGTACTTC. It specifies CASSPNYEQYF.

The chain carries TRBV9 and TRBJ2-4, with D possibly TRBD2 on 5 matching bases. Trimming took 4 bases from V and 12 from J, leaving 14 bases between them. Germline CDR1 reads SGDLS; CDR2 reads YYNGEE. This CDR3 is 12 amino acids long. This CDR3 is CASSPREGAQYF. In DNA, the CDR3 is TGTGCCAGCAGCCCTCGCGAGGGCGCTCAGTACTTC.

The rearrangement links TRBV6-5 to TRBJ1-2; TRBD1 matches 10 bases. In germline, CDR1 is MNHEY, CDR2 SVGAGI. V was clipped by 4 bases and J by 4 bases; unmatched bases: 6. This CDR3 has 15 residues. CDR3 sequence (DNA): TGTGCCAGCAGTTCCACGACAGGGGGCAGCTATGGCTACACCTTC. Translating it yields CASSSTTGGSYGYTF.

The chain joins TRBV9 to TRBJ2-2, with 12 bases matching TRBD2. Germline lookup yields CDR1 SGDLS and CDR2 YYNGEE. Trimming took 5 bases from V and 7 from J; bases not matched to a gene: 3. CDR3 length: 14 residues. In nucleotides, the CDR3 is TGTGCCAGCAGTGTGACTAGCGGGAGCGGGGAGCTGTTTTTT. Its translation: CASSVTSGSGELFF.

The V call is TRBV18, the J call TRBJ2-3; D possibly corresponds to TRBD2 (5 bases). Germline assignment: CDR1 KGHSH and CDR2 LQKENI. V was shortened by 6 bases and J by 5 bases, with 18 bases between the two germline ends. The CDR3 length is 15 residues. The CDR3 spells CASSPPGGAGDTQYF. The DNA of the CDR3 is TGTGCCAGCTCGCCCCCTGGCGGTGCGGGAGATACGCAGTATTTT. Drawing the rest from reference TRBV18 and TRBJ2-3, the complete variable domain is NAGVMQNPRHLVRRRGQEARLRCSPMKGHSHVYWYRQLPEEGLKFMVYLQKENIIDESGMPKERFSAEFPKEGPSILRIQQVVRGDSAAYFCASSPPGGAGDTQYFGPGTRLTVL.

CDR3 DNA sequence: TGTGCCAGCAGCAGCGGAGCGCGGAGCGAGACCCAGTACTTC. It encodes CASSSGARSETQYF. J is TRBJ2-5 and V is TRBV14; D is perhaps TRBD2 (5 bases). Trimming removed 5 bases from V and 5 bases from J, with 15 bases in between. This CDR3 is 14 amino acids long. Looked up from germline, CDR1 is SGHDN and CDR2 is FVKESK.

V is TRBV6-6 and J is TRBJ2-2, with no clear D. Trimming left V 5 bases short and J 4 bases short, with 5 bases between. From germline, CDR1 is MNHNY and CDR2 SVGAGI (reference sequence). The CDR3 totals 12 residues. The CDR3: CASSVLTGELFF. The CDR3 coding sequence is TGTGCCAGCAGTGTCCTCACCGGGGAGCTGTTTTTT.

The gene calls are TRBV9 and TRBJ2-2; 9 bases align to TRBD2. From germline, CDR1 is SGDLS and CDR2 YYNGEE. J was trimmed by 4 bases and V by 4 bases; bases with no gene match: 11. The CDR3 sequence is 17 residues long. The DNA for the CDR3 is TGTGCCAGCAGCCCACTTGTAGCGGGAGCTAGCACCGGGGAGCTGTTTTTT. Residues: CASSPLVAGASTGELFF.

This clone has just one count. CDR3: CASSFKGAGAFF. The CDR3 DNA reads TGTGCCAGCAGTTTTAAGGGGGCGGGAGCTTTCTTT. This chain uses TRBV12-3 or TRBV12-4 with TRBJ1-1; the match to TRBD1 covers 7 bases. CDR3 length equals 12 residues. J gave up 10 bases and V 3 bases, and 5 bases lay outside the gene matches.

V is TRBV2 and J is TRBJ2-1; 7 nucleotides match TRBD2. The ends lost 3 bases at V and 2 bases at J; junction bases unmatched: 4. The CDR3 has 15 residues. CDR1 SNHLY and CDR2 FYNNEI come from the germline V gene. CDR3: CASSDTGTTYNEQFF. For the CDR3, the DNA is TGTGCCAGCAGTGATACCGGGACTACCTACAATGAGCAGTTCTTC.

The chain is built from TRBV3-1 (or the pseudogene TRBV3-2) and TRBJ1-4; D not certain. CDR3 length equals 16 residues. The germline gives CDR1 LGHDT, CDR2 YNNKEL (reference sequence). Trimming shortened V by 0 bases and J by 3 bases, and 11 bases separated the two germline ends. The CDR3 reads CASSQERGRANEKLFF. In DNA, the CDR3 is TGTGCCAGCAGCCAAGAGCGTGGGCGGGCTAATGAAAAACTGTTTTTT.

In its sample, this clone was seen once. The chain has TRBV23-1 and TRBJ2-7, with TRBD1 identical over 11 bases. TRBV23-1 is an open reading frame whose function is uncertain. V lost 1 base and J lost 6; bases outside the gene matches: 8. The CDR3 is made up of 16 amino acids. CDR3 amino acids: CASSQWVPGQGGEQYF. Written as DNA, the CDR3 is TGCGCCAGCAGTCAATGGGTCCCGGGACAGGGGGGCGAGCAGTACTTC.

The chain joins TRBV6-5 to TRBJ1-5; 8 positions agree with TRBD1. The CDR3 totals 15 residues. Trimming removed 6 bases from V and 0 bases from J; junction bases left unmatched: 4. CDR1 and CDR2 from the germline V gene are MNHEY and SVGAGI. The chain's CDR3 is CASRQTGVSNQPQHF. The CDR3 region has the DNA TGTGCCAGCAGACAGACAGGGGTTAGCAATCAGCCCCAGCATTTT.